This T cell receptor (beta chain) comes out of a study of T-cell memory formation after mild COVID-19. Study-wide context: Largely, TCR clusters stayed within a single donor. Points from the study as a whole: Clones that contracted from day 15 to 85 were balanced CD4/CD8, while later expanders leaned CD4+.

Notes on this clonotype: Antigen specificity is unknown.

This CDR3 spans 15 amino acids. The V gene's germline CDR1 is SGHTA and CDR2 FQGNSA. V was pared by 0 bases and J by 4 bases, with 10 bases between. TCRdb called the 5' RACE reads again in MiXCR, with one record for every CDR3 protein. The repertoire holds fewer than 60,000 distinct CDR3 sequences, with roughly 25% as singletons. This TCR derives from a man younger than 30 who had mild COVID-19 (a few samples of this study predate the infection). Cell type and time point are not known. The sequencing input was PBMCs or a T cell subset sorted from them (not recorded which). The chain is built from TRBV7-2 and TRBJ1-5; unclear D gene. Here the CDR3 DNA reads TGTGCCAGCAGCTTAGCTCCCCAGCCGAATCAGCCCCAGCATTTT. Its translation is CASSLAPQPNQPQHF. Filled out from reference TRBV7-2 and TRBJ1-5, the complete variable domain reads GAGVSQSPSNKVTEKGKDVELRCDPISGHTALYWYRQSLGQGLEFLIYFQGNSAPDKSGLPSDRFSAERTGGSVSTLTIQRTQQEDSAVYLCASSLAPQPNQPQHFGDGTRLSIL.